What follows are 14 T cell receptor beta chains derived from one specimen sequenced in a study of breast tumors, draining lymph nodes, adjacent tissues. TCRdb reanalysed the multiplex PCR reads using MiXCR and keeps one entry per CDR3 protein. This table has approximately 90,000 distinct CDR3 sequences, around 29% appearing once. The lymph nodes were axillary draining lymph nodes from breast cancer patients. Sequenced input: axillary lymph node tissue. These receptors were collected from a female donor with breast cancer. Some clones in this sample may be carry-over from other donors' samples.

The V call is TRBV10-3, the J call TRBJ2-1; the D gene is possibly TRBD2 (5 bases). Germline V gene data show CDR1 as ENHRY and CDR2 as SYGVKD. The CDR3 loop spans 15 amino acids. Trimming took 4 bases from V and 8 from J, leaving 18 bases between them. Here the CDR3 reads CAISGRYSSSDEQFF. CDR3 coding DNA: TGTGCCATCAGTGGGAGGTATTCCTCCTCAGATGAGCAGTTCTTC.

This clonotype was seen just once. This rearrangement joins TRBV9 to TRBJ2-2; 7 bases align to TRBD1. The CDR3 spans 16 residues. V dropped 4 bases and J dropped 5; count of bases not matched to a gene: 11. CDR1 and CDR2 (germline): SGDLS, YYNGEE. The CDR3 coding sequence is TGTGCCAGCAGCTTGGGACAGAGCAAGGAGACCGGGGAGCTGTTTTTT. Its translation: CASSLGQSKETGELFF. Supplemented by reference TRBV9 and TRBJ2-2, the full variable domain reads DSGVTQTPKHLITATGQRVTLRCSPRSGDLSVYWYQQSLDQGLQFLIQYYNGEERAKGNILERFSAQQFPDLHSELNLSSLELGDSALYFCASSLGQSKETGELFFGEGSRLTVL.

To note about this clonotype: This may stem from a read error, because a much larger clone lies one nucleotide away. The genes are TRBV5-1 and TRBJ2-7, with no clear D. The germline CDR1 and CDR2 sequences are SGHRS and YFSETQ. This CDR3 has 13 amino acids. CDR3 DNA: TGCGCCAGCAGAGGTGACCGCAGCTACGACCAGTACTTC. Its protein product is CASRGDRSYDQYF. The variable domain in full, with the rest retrieved from reference TRBV5-1 and TRBJ2-7, is KAGVTQTPRYLIKTRGQQVTLSCSPISGHRSVSWYQQTPGQGLQFLFEYFSETQRNKGNFPGRFSGRQFSNSRSEMNVSTLELGDSALYLCASRGDRSYDQYFGPGTRLTVT.

This clonotype was seen repeatedly, ten times or more. The chain employs TRBV3-1 and TRBJ2-7; D is possibly TRBD2 (6 bases). The CDR3 length is 16 residues. CDR1 and CDR2 (germline): LGHDT, YNNKEL (reference sequence). V lost 2 bases and J lost 1, with 15 bases in between. Here the CDR3 reads CASSQSLGLLSYEQYF. The DNA of the CDR3 is TGTGCCAGCAGCCAAAGTCTAGGACTACTATCCTACGAGCAGTACTTC.

Turning to this clonotype: A much larger clonotype is one base distant, so this may be a read error. The chain joins TRBV20-1 to TRBJ2-5; TRBD2 might be the D (6 bases). Per the germline V gene, CDR1 is DFQATT and CDR2 is SNEGSKA (reference sequence). The CDR3 runs 12 residues. This CDR3 is CSARTTQETPYF. Here the CDR3 DNA reads TGCAGTGCCCGGACTACCCAAGAGACCCCGTACTTC.

This clonotype was seen at least ten times. The genes are TRBV29-1 and TRBJ2-5; 8 bases map to TRBD1. V trimming: 6 bases; J trimming: 5 bases; junction bases outside the gene matches: 11. The V gene's germline CDR1 is SQVTM and CDR2 ANQGSEA. This CDR3 spans 14 amino acids. This CDR3 is CSVGQGTSGETQYF. The CDR3 coding sequence is TGCAGCGTAGGACAGGGTACCTCGGGGGAGACCCAGTACTTC.

Ten or more counts support this clonotype. The chain couples TRBV10-2 to TRBJ2-7; unclear D gene. CDR1 is WSHSY and CDR2 is SAAADI in the germline V gene. V lost 1 base, J lost 3 bases, and 4 bases lay in between. The CDR3 length is 12 residues. The CDR3 nucleotides read TGCGCCAGCAGTGAGTTAATCTACGAGCAGTACTTC. Protein product: CASSELIYEQYF.

This clonotype was observed at least ten times. The gene calls are TRBV6-2 or TRBV6-3 and TRBJ2-7, with 7 bases matching TRBD1. The CDR3 length is 14 residues. V was clipped by 2 bases and J by 7 bases; unmatched bases: 8. CDR1 and CDR2 (germline): MNHEY, SVGEGT. The CDR3 here is CASSYGTAVGEQYF. The CDR3 DNA reads as TGTGCCAGCAGTTACGGGACAGCCGTAGGAGAGCAGTACTTC.

This clonotype occurred many times. The genes are TRBV18 and TRBJ2-1; 12 bases agree with TRBD2. Germline CDR1 KGHSH, CDR2 LQKENI. Trimming removed 6 bases from V and 7 bases from J; junction bases left unmatched: 7. This CDR3 is 15 amino acids long. The CDR3 nucleotides read TGTGCCAGCTCTCCTAGCGGGAGGGCCGGAAATGAGCAGTTCTTC. Translating gives CASSPSGRAGNEQFF. Using reference TRBV18 and TRBJ2-1 for the parts outside the CDR3, the full variable domain is NAGVMQNPRHLVRRRGQEARLRCSPMKGHSHVYWYRQLPEEGLKFMVYLQKENIIDESGMPKERFSAEFPKEGPSILRIQQVVRGDSAAYFCASSPSGRAGNEQFFGPGTRLTVL.

This rearrangement joins TRBV20-1 to TRBJ2-3; tentative D call: TRBD2 (6 bases). The germline gives CDR1 DFQATT, CDR2 SNEGSKA (reference sequence). With 6 bases removed from V and 12 bases from J, the gap between germline ends came to 16 bases. This CDR3 comprises 11 residues. In nucleotides, the CDR3 is TGCAGTGCCCACGGGGAGGTGGAACAGTATTTT. It encodes CSAHGEVEQYF.

This clonotype appeared a few times. CDR3 residues: CASSLGTVRTYEQYF. The DNA of the CDR3 is TGTGCCAGCAGTTTAGGGACTGTACGCACCTACGAGCAGTACTTC. The chain links TRBV28 to TRBJ2-7, with D maybe TRBD2 (6 bases). CDR1 and CDR2 from the germline V gene are MDHEN and SYDVKM. V lost 2 bases, J lost 2 bases, and 13 bases lay in between. There are 15 residues in the CDR3.

The V gene is TRBV6-1, the J gene TRBJ2-7, with 10 positions matching TRBD2. The CDR3 covers 15 residues. CDR1 and CDR2 (germline): MNHNS, SASEGT. V shed 9 bases, J shed 6 bases, and the junction held 14 bases outside the gene matches. CDR3 region: CASRQREGFLGEQYF. The CDR3 DNA reads TGTGCCAGTCGGCAGCGGGAGGGGTTTCTCGGCGAGCAGTACTTC.

A remark on this clonotype: This may come from a read error, since a much larger clone is one base off. The chain couples TRBV13 to TRBJ2-1, with 7 bases identical to TRBD1. Per germline, CDR1 PRHDT and CDR2 FYEKMQ (reference sequence). Trimming took 3 bases from V and 8 from J; bases not matched to a gene: 10. CDR3 size: 15 residues. CDR3 coding DNA: TGTGCCAGCAGCTTGCCCCGACAGGGAATTCATGAGCAGTTCTTC. This sequence encodes CASSLPRQGIHEQFF.

Many counts were recorded for this clonotype. The rearrangement links TRBV19 to TRBJ1-5; D is uncertain. Trimming removed 7 bases at V and 1 base at J, with 17 bases between. The CDR3 is made up of 16 amino acids. Germline CDR1 LNHDA, CDR2 SQIVND (reference sequence). The CDR3 protein is CASTRSAPQSNQPQHF. The CDR3 DNA is TGTGCCAGTACCAGGTCGGCCCCACAAAGCAATCAGCCCCAGCATTTT.